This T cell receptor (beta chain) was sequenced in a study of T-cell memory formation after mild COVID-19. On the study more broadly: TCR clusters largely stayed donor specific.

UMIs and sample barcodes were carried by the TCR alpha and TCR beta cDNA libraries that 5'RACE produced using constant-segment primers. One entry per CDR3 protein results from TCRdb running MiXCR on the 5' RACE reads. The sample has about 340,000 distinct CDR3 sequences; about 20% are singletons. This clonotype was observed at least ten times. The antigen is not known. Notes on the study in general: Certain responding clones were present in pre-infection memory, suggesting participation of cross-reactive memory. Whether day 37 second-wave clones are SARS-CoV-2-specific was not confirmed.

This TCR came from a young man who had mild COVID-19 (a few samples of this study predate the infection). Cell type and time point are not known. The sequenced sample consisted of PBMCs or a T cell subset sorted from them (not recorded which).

CDR3 sequence reads: CAINFQGGTEAFF. The CDR3 nucleotides are TGTGCCATCAATTTTCAGGGCGGCACTGAAGCTTTCTTT. The chain carries TRBV10-3 and TRBJ1-1, with D perhaps TRBD1 (5 bases). The CDR3 has 13 residues. V was shortened by 7 bases and J by 4 bases, with 13 bases between the two germline ends. CDR1 ENHRY and CDR2 SYGVKD come from the germline V gene.